This TCR beta chain was identified during a study of shared clonotypes between healthy human individuals. Method: immunoSEQ multiplex PCR; TCRdb's copy keeps in-frame clones and lacks some. Of 2 million to 3 million clones listed, over 85% are singletons. Germline assignment: CDR1 SGHNT and CDR2 YYREEE (reference sequence). V dropped 2 bases and J dropped 0 bases, with 12 bases sitting between them. The CDR3 loop spans 16 amino acids. The chain links TRBV5-4 to TRBJ2-1; D may be TRBD2 (5 bases). This receptor was obtained from a man younger than 35 in good health. Some clones in this sample may be carry-over from other donors' samples. Sequencing used naive CD4+ T cells from PBMCs. The subset here: CD45RA+ positively selected. In nucleotides, the CDR3 is TGTGCCAGCAGCTTTCTAGCCACCAGCTCCTACAATGAGCAGTTCTTC. Encoded protein: CASSFLATSSYNEQFF.